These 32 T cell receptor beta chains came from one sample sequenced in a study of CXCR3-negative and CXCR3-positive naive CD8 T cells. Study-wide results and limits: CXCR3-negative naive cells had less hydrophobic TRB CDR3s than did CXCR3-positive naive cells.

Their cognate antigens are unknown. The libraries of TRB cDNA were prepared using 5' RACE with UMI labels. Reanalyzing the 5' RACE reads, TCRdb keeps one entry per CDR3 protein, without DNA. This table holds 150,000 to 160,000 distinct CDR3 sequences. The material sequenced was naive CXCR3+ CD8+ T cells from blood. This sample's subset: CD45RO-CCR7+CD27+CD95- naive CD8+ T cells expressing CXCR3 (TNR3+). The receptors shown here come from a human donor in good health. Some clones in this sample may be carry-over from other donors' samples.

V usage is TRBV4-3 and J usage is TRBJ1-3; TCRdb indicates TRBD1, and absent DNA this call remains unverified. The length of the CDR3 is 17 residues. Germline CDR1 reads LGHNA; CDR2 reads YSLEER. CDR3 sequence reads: CASSQGSGTGNGNTIYF.

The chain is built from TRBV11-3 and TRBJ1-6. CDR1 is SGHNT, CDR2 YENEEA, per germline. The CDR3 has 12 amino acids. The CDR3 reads CASSLGDSPLHF.

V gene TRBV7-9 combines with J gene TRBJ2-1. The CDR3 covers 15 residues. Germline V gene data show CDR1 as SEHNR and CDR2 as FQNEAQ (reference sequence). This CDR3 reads CASSSTGSSYNEQFF.

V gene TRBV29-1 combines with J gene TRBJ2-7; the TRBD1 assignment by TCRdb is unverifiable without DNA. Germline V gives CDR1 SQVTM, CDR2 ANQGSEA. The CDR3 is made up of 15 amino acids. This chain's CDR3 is CSVEDPRGANYEQYF.

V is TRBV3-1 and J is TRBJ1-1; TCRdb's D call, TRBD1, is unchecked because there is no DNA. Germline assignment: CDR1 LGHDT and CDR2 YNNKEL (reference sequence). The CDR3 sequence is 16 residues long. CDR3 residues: CASSHTGTGDSTEAFF.

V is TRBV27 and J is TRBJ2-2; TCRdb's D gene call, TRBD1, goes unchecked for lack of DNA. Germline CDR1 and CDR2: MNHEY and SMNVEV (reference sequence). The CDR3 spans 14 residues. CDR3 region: CASVGQGASGELFF.

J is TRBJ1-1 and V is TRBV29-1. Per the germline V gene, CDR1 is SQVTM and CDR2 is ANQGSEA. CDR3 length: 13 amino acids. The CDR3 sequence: CSVEELLNTEAFF.

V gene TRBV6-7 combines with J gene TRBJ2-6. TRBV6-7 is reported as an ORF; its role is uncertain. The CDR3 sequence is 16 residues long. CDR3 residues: CASSYSVRAGANVLTF.

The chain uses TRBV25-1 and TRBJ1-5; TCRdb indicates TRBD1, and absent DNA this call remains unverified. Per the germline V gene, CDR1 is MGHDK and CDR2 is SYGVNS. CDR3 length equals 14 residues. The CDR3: CSSSGSGVDQPQHF.

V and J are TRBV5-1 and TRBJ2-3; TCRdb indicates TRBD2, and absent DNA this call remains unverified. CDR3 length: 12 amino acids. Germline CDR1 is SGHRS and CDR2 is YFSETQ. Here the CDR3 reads CASREDTDTQYF.

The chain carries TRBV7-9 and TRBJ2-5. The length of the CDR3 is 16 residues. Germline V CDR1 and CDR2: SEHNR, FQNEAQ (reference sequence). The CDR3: CASSLSSYRVGETQYF.

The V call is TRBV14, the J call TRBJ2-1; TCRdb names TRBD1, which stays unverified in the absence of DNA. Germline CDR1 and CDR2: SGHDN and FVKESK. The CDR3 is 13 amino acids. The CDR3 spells CASSQFTGNEQFF.

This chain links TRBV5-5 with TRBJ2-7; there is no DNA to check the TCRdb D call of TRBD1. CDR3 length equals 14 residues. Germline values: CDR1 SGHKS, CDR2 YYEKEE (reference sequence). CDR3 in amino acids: CASSPRQGSYEQYF.

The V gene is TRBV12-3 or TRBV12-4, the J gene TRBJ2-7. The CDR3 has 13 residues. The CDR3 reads CASSLSHIYEQYF.

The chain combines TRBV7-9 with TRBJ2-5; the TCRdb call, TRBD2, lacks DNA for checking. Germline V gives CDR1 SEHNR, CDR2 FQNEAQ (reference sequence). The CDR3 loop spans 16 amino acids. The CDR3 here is CASSTGTSGNQETQHF.

CDR3 loop: CASSLFGGGSYEQYF. The chain joins TRBV7-3 to TRBJ2-7; TCRdb outputs TRBD1, but without DNA this stays unchecked. The CDR3 extends over 15 amino acids. CDR1 and CDR2 from the germline V gene are SGHTA and FQGTGA.

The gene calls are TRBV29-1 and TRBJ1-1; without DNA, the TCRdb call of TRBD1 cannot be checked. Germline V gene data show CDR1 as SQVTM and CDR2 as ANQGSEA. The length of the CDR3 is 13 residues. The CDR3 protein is CSVEDDRNTEAFF.

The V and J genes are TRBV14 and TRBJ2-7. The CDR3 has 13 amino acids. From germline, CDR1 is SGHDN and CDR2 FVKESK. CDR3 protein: CASSQDFTPEQYF.

The CDR3 spells CAIRGQSYEQYF. This chain joins TRBV6-2 or TRBV6-3 and TRBJ2-7; the D call from TCRdb, TRBD2, cannot be confirmed without DNA. Germline loops: CDR1 MNHEY, CDR2 SVGEGT. This CDR3 region has 12 residues.

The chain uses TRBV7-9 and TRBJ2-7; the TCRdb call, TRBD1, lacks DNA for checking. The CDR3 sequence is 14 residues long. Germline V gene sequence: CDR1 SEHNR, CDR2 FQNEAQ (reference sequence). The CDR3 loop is CASSPAGAGYEQYF.

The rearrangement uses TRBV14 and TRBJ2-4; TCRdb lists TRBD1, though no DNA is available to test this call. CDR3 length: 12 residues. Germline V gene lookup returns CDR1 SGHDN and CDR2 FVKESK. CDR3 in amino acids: CASSQAGAIQYF.

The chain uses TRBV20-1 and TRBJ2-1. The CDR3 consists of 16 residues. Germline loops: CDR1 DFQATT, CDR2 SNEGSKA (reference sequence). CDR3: CSARSPSGVPYNEQFF.

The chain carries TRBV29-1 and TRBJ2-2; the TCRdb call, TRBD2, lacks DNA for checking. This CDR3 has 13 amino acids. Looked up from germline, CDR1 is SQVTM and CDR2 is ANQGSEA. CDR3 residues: CSVFGGDTGELFF.

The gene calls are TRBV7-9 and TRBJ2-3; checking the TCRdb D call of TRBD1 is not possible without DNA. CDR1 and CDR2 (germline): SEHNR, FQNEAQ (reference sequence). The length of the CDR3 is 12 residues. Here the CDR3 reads CASSFPGDTQYF.

CDR3 loop: CASSSPGQGFEQYF. The rearrangement joins TRBV3-1 to TRBJ2-7; TCRdb selects TRBD1, and the lack of DNA leaves this call unchecked. The CDR3 has 14 amino acids. Germline CDR1 reads LGHDT; CDR2 reads YNNKEL (reference sequence).

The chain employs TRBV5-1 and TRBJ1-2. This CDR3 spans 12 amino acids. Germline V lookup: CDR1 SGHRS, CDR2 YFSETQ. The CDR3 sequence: CASSFLGDGYTF.

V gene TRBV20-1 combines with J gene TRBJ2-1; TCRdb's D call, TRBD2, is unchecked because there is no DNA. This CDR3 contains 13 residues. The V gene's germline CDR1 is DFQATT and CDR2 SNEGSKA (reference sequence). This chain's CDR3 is CSAPKRSYNEQFF.

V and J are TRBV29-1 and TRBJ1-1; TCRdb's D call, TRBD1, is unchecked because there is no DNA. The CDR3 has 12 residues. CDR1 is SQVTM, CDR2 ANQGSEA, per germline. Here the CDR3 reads CSVRDLNTEAFF.

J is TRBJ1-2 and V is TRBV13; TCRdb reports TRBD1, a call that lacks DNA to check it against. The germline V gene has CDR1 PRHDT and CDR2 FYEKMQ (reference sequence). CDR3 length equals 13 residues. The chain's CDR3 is CASSPRPSPGYTF. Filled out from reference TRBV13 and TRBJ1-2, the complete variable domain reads AAGVIQSPRHLIKEKRETATLKCYPIPRHDTVYWYQQGPGQDPQFLISFYEKMQSDKGSIPDRFSAQQFSDYHSELNMSSLELGDSALYFCASSPRPSPGYTFGSGTRLTVV.

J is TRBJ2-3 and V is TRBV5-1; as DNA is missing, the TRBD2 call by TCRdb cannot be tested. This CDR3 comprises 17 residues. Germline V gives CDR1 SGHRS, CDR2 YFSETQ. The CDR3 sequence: CASSPIWTSGETDTQYF. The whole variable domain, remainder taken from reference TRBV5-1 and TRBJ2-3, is KAGVTQTPRYLIKTRGQQVTLSCSPISGHRSVSWYQQTPGQGLQFLFEYFSETQRNKGNFPGRFSGRQFSNSRSEMNVSTLELGDSALYLCASSPIWTSGETDTQYFGPGTRLTVL.

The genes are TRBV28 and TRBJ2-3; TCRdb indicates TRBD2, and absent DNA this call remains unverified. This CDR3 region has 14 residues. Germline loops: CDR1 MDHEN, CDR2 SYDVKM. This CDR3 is CASSLGLAGDTQYF.

The CDR3 protein is CASSLTSGPYNEQFF. J is TRBJ2-1 and V is TRBV6-5; TCRdb calls TRBD2, which cannot be checked without DNA. The CDR3 contains 15 residues. CDR1 is MNHEY, CDR2 SVGAGI, per germline.